The sequence of this T cell receptor beta chain was determined in a study of blood T cell repertoires in COVID-19. Generated by immunoSEQ multiplex PCR, the TCRdb table keeps only in-frame clones and is missing some. The data hold 50,000 to 65,000 clones, with approximately 89% observed a single time. The clonotype was recovered from a human donor in a cohort sampled during active COVID-19. Sequencing used peripheral blood.

CDR3 in amino acids: CASRDRAGGYNEQFF. CDR3 nucleotide sequence: TGTGCCAGCAGAGACCGGGCCGGAGGCTACAATGAGCAGTTCTTC. The V gene is TRBV6-5, the J gene TRBJ2-1, with a tentative D call TRBD2 (5 bases). Germline CDR1 MNHEY, CDR2 SVGAGI. V lost 6 bases and J 3 bases, leaving 15 bases between the germline ends. CDR3 length equals 15 residues.